The rows below give T cell receptor beta chains drawn from one sample of a study of T-cell memory formation after mild COVID-19. TCRdb reanalysed the 5' RACE reads using MiXCR and keeps one entry per CDR3 protein. Of about 350,000 distinct CDR3 sequences detected, approximately 13% appear once; the ten largest clones hold approximately 22%. The sample comprised PBMCs or a T cell subset sorted from them (not recorded which). These TCRs come from a young man who had mild COVID-19 (a few samples of this study predate the infection). Cell type and time point are not known. Both conserved end residues are part of each CDR3. D genes are given only for firm matches. Clone size is not always given. Where it is, it says once, few, many or a class for expanded clones.

d_call	j_call	v_call	clone_size	cdr3_nt	cdr3_aa
-	TRBJ2-3	TRBV11-2	few	TGTGCCAGCAGCCTCGAGATGGGATCAGATACGCAGTATTTT	CASSLEMGSDTQYF
-	TRBJ2-3	TRBV5-1	-	TGCGCCAGCACCTCCGGCGGATTCACAGATACGCAGTATTTT	CASTSGGFTDTQYF
-	TRBJ1-1	TRBV4-3	few	TGCGCCAGCAGCCAAGCCCCCGCTCGTAGTAGTGAAGCTTTCTTT	CASSQAPARSSEAFF
TRBD1	TRBJ1-2	TRBV11-2	few	TGTGCCAGCAGCCCCCGGACAGGGGTCGGCTACACCTTC	CASSPRTGVGYTF
-	TRBJ1-2	TRBV7-6	-	TGTGCCAGCAGTGTCACAGGCCTAGCGGCTGGCTACACCTTC	CASSVTGLAAGYTF
-	TRBJ2-2	TRBV5-1	few	TGCGCCAGCAGCTTGGAACGGGGGAACACCGGGGAGCTGTTTTTT	CASSLERGNTGELFF
TRBD2	TRBJ2-7	TRBV10-2	many	TGCGCCAGTCAGACTAGCGGCTCCTACGAGCAGTACTTC	CASQTSGSYEQYF
-	TRBJ1-1	TRBV3-1	-	TGTGCCAGCAGCCGCGGACACAGGAACACTGAAGCTTTCTTT	CASSRGHRNTEAFF
-	TRBJ1-6	TRBV5-1	-	TGCGCCAGCAGCGACAGCAGGGGCCTCGGTTACTCACCCCTCCACTTT	CASSDSRGLGYSPLHF
TRBD1	TRBJ1-1	TRBV29-1	few	TGCAGCATGACAGGGGGCGGGGAAGCTTTCTTT	CSMTGGGEAFF
-	TRBJ1-1	TRBV7-6	few	TGTGCCAGCAGCTTTGCCCCGGAGTGGGGAACTGAAGCTTTCTTT	CASSFAPEWGTEAFF
-	TRBJ1-1	TRBV29-1	-	TGCAGCGTTGAACGGGGTTCTGAAGCTTTCTTT	CSVERGSEAFF
-	TRBJ1-5	TRBV6-6	-	TGTGCCAGCAGTTACTCGAGTTGGGGGATCGACAATCAGCCCCAGCATTTT	CASSYSSWGIDNQPQHF
TRBD1	TRBJ1-3	TRBV20-1	-	TGCAGTGCTAGAAATACAGGGGTAACTGGAAACACCATATATTTT	CSARNTGVTGNTIYF
-	TRBJ1-1	TRBV4-1	many	TGCGCCAGCAGCCGCGGTTTACGTGACCTTAAATCTGAAGCTTTCTTT	CASSRGLRDLKSEAFF
TRBD1	TRBJ1-5	TRBV6-2/TRBV6-3	-	TGTGCCAGCAGTTCGACAGGGACTAGCAATCAGCCCCAGCATTTT	CASSSTGTSNQPQHF
-	TRBJ1-1	TRBV21-1	few	TGTGCCAGCAGCCGGGACAGGGAAACTTGGGCTGAAGCTTTCTTT	CASSRDRETWAEAFF
-	TRBJ1-2	TRBV9	-	TGTGCCAGCAGCGTTGGGTTTGGGTATGGCTACACCTTC	CASSVGFGYGYTF
-	TRBJ2-7	TRBV4-1	-	TGCGCCAGCAGCCAACTACTGACGGGGCCGATCGAGCAGTACTTC	CASSQLLTGPIEQYF
-	TRBJ2-7	TRBV5-1	many	TGCGCCAGCAGCTTGCAAGGACCCTACGAGCAGTACTTC	CASSLQGPYEQYF
TRBD2	TRBJ2-1	TRBV18	-	TGTGCCAGCTCACCCTCAGCGGGGGGGCGTAATGAGCAGTTCTTC	CASSPSAGGRNEQFF
-	TRBJ2-1	TRBV10-3	-	TGTGCCATCAGTGAGTTTGACAATGAGCAGTTCTTC	CAISEFDNEQFF
-	TRBJ2-2	TRBV9	-	TGTGCCAGCAACTTGTTGGGGGAAGACGGGGAGCTGTTTTTT	CASNLLGEDGELFF
TRBD2	TRBJ2-5	TRBV20-1	few	TGCAGTGCTAGAGATCTGCGTAGCGGGGAGCAAGAGACCCAGTACTTC	CSARDLRSGEQETQYF
-	TRBJ2-1	TRBV11-2	-	TGTGCCAGCAGCTTAATAGCGGCCGGGGGTGAGCAGTTCTTC	CASSLIAAGGEQFF
-	TRBJ2-1	TRBV4-2	many	TGTGCCAGCAGCCAAGATCATTCAAGGGGTGGTGATGAGCAGTTCTTC	CASSQDHSRGGDEQFF
-	TRBJ1-1	TRBV18	few	TGTGCCAGCTCACCACCGTGGGCCAGGGTGGCGGCTGAAGCTTTCTTT	CASSPPWARVAAEAFF